These 23 T cell receptor beta chains were all obtained from the same sample, sequenced in a study of blood T cell repertoires in COVID-19. Produced via immunoSEQ multiplex PCR; TCRdb's table is partial and in-frame only. Among 110,000 to 150,000 clones listed, around 86% were seen once. Sequencing was carried out using peripheral blood. Receptors were obtained from a woman older than 75 with acute or convalescent COVID-19.

The V call is TRBV7-9, the J call TRBJ2-1, with a tentative D call TRBD1 (5 bases). The CDR3 is 15 amino acids. Trimming removed 0 bases from V and 7 bases from J, with 13 bases in between. Germline lookup yields CDR1 SEHNR and CDR2 FQNEAQ (reference sequence). CDR3 in DNA: TGTGCCAGCAGCTTAGCAAGTGGGCAGGGTAATGAGCAGTTCTTC. It is translated as CASSLASGQGNEQFF.

CDR3 amino acids: CASSSYRGIGYEQYF. The CDR3 bases are TGCGCCAGCAGTTCTTACAGGGGAATAGGCTACGAGCAGTACTTC. The chain has TRBV5-1 and TRBJ2-7; 7 bases map to TRBD1. Germline loops: CDR1 SGHRS, CDR2 YFSETQ. The CDR3 totals 15 residues. V lost 5 bases and J lost 3; bases outside the gene matches: 11.

V usage is TRBV28 and J usage is TRBJ1-2; D unclear. V dropped 7 bases and J dropped 5 bases, with 8 bases sitting between them. The CDR3 consists of 11 residues. Germline CDR1 reads MDHEN; CDR2 reads SYDVKM. CDR3 loop: CASTGDYGYTF. CDR3 DNA sequence: TGTGCCAGCACCGGGGATTATGGCTACACCTTC.

This chain uses TRBV6-5 with TRBJ2-1; D remains unclear. The CDR3 has 11 residues. Germline-derived CDR1 and CDR2 are MNHEY and SVGAGI. Trimming took off 6 bases at V and 15 bases at J, with 15 bases between the two ends. CDR3 coding DNA: TGTGCCAGCAGATCTGACACCGGCCGGTTCTTC. Translation gives CASRSDTGRFF.

This chain connects TRBV5-1 to TRBJ2-7, with D maybe TRBD1 (7 bases). Deletions cut 2 bases from V and 6 bases from J, with 18 bases between. Germline V lookup: CDR1 SGHRS, CDR2 YFSETQ. The CDR3 sequence is 15 residues long. CDR3 in amino acids: CASSLGSGGGVEQYF. The CDR3 DNA follows: TGCGCCAGCAGCTTAGGATCTGGAGGGGGCGTCGAGCAGTACTTC.

This clone has only a few counts. The gene calls are TRBV6-6 and TRBJ1-1; TRBD1 agrees at 7 bases. Losses at the gene ends were 6 bases for V and 5 bases for J; bases not matched to a gene: 9. There are 14 residues in the CDR3. CDR1 is MNHNY and CDR2 is SVGAGI in the germline V gene (reference sequence). The CDR3 here is CASRPDRDRTEAFF. As DNA, the CDR3 is TGTGCCAGCAGGCCCGACAGGGATCGGACTGAAGCTTTCTTT.

V is TRBV5-1 and J is TRBJ2-7; 13 bases agree with TRBD2. The CDR3 spans 18 residues. The germline CDR1 and CDR2 sequences are SGHRS and YFSETQ. Losses at the gene ends were 5 bases for V and 0 bases for J; bases not matched to a gene: 11. CDR3 DNA: TGCGCCAGCAGGGGCCCGGGACTAGCGGGATCAAGCTCCTACGAGCAGTACTTC. It encodes CASRGPGLAGSSSYEQYF.

V and J are TRBV11-2 and TRBJ2-1; 9 bases match TRBD1. V shed 5 bases, J shed 6 bases, and the junction held 8 bases outside the gene matches. The germline CDR1 and CDR2 sequences are SGHAT and FQNNGV. This CDR3 has 15 residues. Written as DNA, the CDR3 is TGTGCCAGCAGCGACGGGACAGGGTACCGCAATGAGCAGTTCTTC. Protein sequence: CASSDGTGYRNEQFF.

V gene TRBV19 combines with J gene TRBJ1-5; D may be TRBD1 (6 bases). The CDR3 is made up of 15 amino acids. Per the germline V gene, CDR1 is LNHDA and CDR2 is SQIVND (reference sequence). The V end was cut by 3 bases, the J end by 0 bases, with 9 bases between. The CDR3 DNA is TGTGCCAGTAGTATGGACAGTTATAGCAATCAGCCCCAGCATTTT. The encoded protein is CASSMDSYSNQPQHF.

The chain joins TRBV6-1 to TRBJ2-2; 10 bases line up with TRBD2. The J segment lost 1 base and the V segment lost 2 bases, leaving 4 bases of the junction unmatched. Looked up from germline, CDR1 is MNHNS and CDR2 is SASEGT. The CDR3 loop spans 17 amino acids. Here the CDR3 reads CASSETLAGGNTGELFF. CDR3 bases: TGTGCCAGCAGTGAAACTTTAGCGGGGGGGAACACCGGGGAGCTGTTTTTT.

The chain joins TRBV5-1 to TRBJ1-4; TRBD1 is a possible D gene (5 bases). The germline V and J ends were trimmed by 4 bases and 2 bases, with 12 bases remaining between them. Germline V gives CDR1 SGHRS, CDR2 YFSETQ. The CDR3 is 15 residues long. The CDR3 bases are TGCGCCAGCAGCCCGCAGGGTTCCACTAATGAAAAACTGTTTTTT. It is translated as CASSPQGSTNEKLFF.

This clone was seen more than once but under ten times. The chain recombines TRBV28 with TRBJ2-7; D remains ambiguous. V lost 5 bases to trimming and J lost 9 bases, with 14 bases between them. The CDR3 spans 12 residues. Germline CDR1 and CDR2: MDHEN and SYDVKM. CDR3: CASSLSSGWQYF. The CDR3, as DNA: TGTGCCAGCAGTCTTAGTTCCGGGTGGCAGTACTTC. The variable domain in full, completed from reference TRBV28 and TRBJ2-7, reads DVKVTQSSRYLVKRTGEKVFLECVQDMDHENMFWYRQDPGLGLRLIYFSYDVKMKEKGDIPEGYSVSREKKERFSLILESASTNQTSMYLCASSLSSGWQYFGPGTRLTVT.

The chain joins TRBV11-2 to TRBJ1-1; maybe TRBD1 (6 bases). The CDR3 extends over 15 amino acids. V lost 7 bases and J lost 3, with 18 bases in between. The germline gives CDR1 SGHAT, CDR2 FQNNGV. Here the CDR3 DNA reads TGTGCCAGCACCAACCGGGGGGCTCGGGACACTGAAGCTTTCTTT. It is translated as CASTNRGARDTEAFF.

The chain uses TRBV18 and TRBJ1-4; D not resolved. V shed 3 bases and J shed 3 bases, with 5 bases lying between them. The CDR3 extends over 13 amino acids. CDR1 KGHSH and CDR2 LQKENI come from the germline V gene. The chain's CDR3 is CASSPVPNEKLFF. The DNA for the CDR3 is TGTGCCAGCTCACCCGTTCCTAATGAAAAACTGTTTTTT.

The rearrangement uses TRBV6-5 and TRBJ1-1; a weak D match, TRBD1 (5 bases). The germline V and J ends were trimmed by 6 bases and 4 bases, with 18 bases remaining between them. The CDR3 is 15 residues long. Germline V lookup: CDR1 MNHEY, CDR2 SVGAGI. Here the CDR3 reads CASSGQASGVTEAFF. For the CDR3, the DNA is TGTGCCAGCAGCGGACAAGCCTCGGGGGTCACTGAAGCTTTCTTT.

The chain carries TRBV18 and TRBJ2-1; TRBD2 matches at 8 bases. The CDR3 spans 19 residues. With V trimmed by 5 bases and J by 0 bases, 15 bases remained unmatched. CDR1 KGHSH and CDR2 LQKENI come from the germline V gene. In nucleotides, the CDR3 is TGTGCCAGCTCATCAAAACCGGCGGTAGCGGGGTACTCCTACAATGAGCAGTTCTTC. Its translation is CASSSKPAVAGYSYNEQFF.

This clone was observed a single time. J is TRBJ1-5 and V is TRBV12-3 or TRBV12-4; D is undetermined. This CDR3 is 13 amino acids long. Between the trimmed V and J ends, which lost 2 bases and 5 bases, there was a span of 7 bases. The CDR3 sequence is CASSLSFYQPQHF. The CDR3 DNA reads as TGTGCCAGCAGTTTATCTTTTTATCAGCCCCAGCATTTT.

This clone showed up just once. V gene TRBV18 combines with J gene TRBJ2-1, with 8 positions matching TRBD2. This CDR3 comprises 15 residues. V lost 5 bases to trimming and J lost 0 bases; unmatched junction nucleotides: 3. Looked up from germline, CDR1 is KGHSH and CDR2 is LQKENI. CDR3 coding DNA: TGTGCCAGCTCATCCCTAGCGGGCTCCTACAATGAGCAGTTCTTC. It translates to CASSSLAGSYNEQFF.

J is TRBJ2-5 and V is TRBV30; tentatively, D is TRBD2 (5 bases). CDR1 is GTSNPN and CDR2 is SVGIG in the germline V gene (reference sequence). The CDR3 consists of 12 residues. V was trimmed by 3 bases and J by 1 base, leaving 6 bases between them. In DNA form, the CDR3 reads TGTGCCTGGAGGGGGAGCCAAGAGACCCAGTACTTC. Amino acids: CAWRGSQETQYF.

This chain connects TRBV4-1 to TRBJ1-4; possible D gene TRBD1, 6 bases. CDR1 and CDR2 (germline): MGHRA, YSYEKL. Trimming cost V 2 bases and J 7 bases, with 11 bases left between them. CDR3 length: 14 residues. This chain's CDR3 is CASSQTGTSEKLFF. The CDR3 DNA follows: TGCGCCAGCAGCCAAACCGGGACATCTGAAAAACTGTTTTTT.

The CDR3 spells CASSFKLAGAGELFF. CDR3 nucleotide sequence: TGTGCCAGCAGCTTCAAACTAGCGGGGGCCGGGGAGCTGTTTTTT. The chain recombines TRBV11-2 with TRBJ2-2; the match to TRBD2 covers 11 bases. The CDR3 runs to 15 residues. CDR1 is SGHAT and CDR2 is FQNNGV in the germline V gene. The ends lost 3 bases at V and 6 bases at J; junction bases unmatched: 3.

The V call is TRBV28, the J call TRBJ1-2; D not certain. Per germline, CDR1 MDHEN and CDR2 SYDVKM. CDR3 size: 15 residues. Trimming left V 5 bases short and J 4 bases short, with 17 bases between. The CDR3 protein is CASSPPGRLPYGYTF. As DNA, the CDR3 is TGTGCCAGCAGTCCTCCAGGCCGTCTTCCCTATGGCTACACCTTC.

V is TRBV25-1 and J is TRBJ1-2, with D hard to call. CDR3 size: 16 residues. Germline CDR1 MGHDK, CDR2 SYGVNS. V lost 1 base and J lost 4, with 16 bases in between. This CDR3 reads CASSEFYMEESYGYTF. CDR3 DNA sequence: TGTGCCAGCAGTGAATTTTATATGGAGGAAAGCTATGGCTACACCTTC.